Below are 4 T cell receptor beta chains sequenced from a single sample in a study of PD-1 blockade in classical Hodgkin lymphoma. The sample's time point: newly diagnosed, previously untreated cHL patient sample. Clones were sequenced by immunoSEQ multiplex PCR, and TCRdb holds only the in-frame ones, with some missing. The repertoire includes about 17,000 clones, around 87% of them detected once, and about 4% sits in the top ten. Sequencing was carried out using peripheral blood mononuclear cells (PBMCs). These receptors were taken from a human donor with classical Hodgkin lymphoma.

This clone has just one count. This sequence joins TRBV4-3 and TRBJ1-5; no reliable D call. V lost 0 bases and J lost 4, with 10 bases in between. Germline-derived CDR1 and CDR2 are LGHNA and YSLEER. The CDR3 extends over 15 amino acids. In DNA form, the CDR3 reads TGCGCCAGCAGCCAAGATAATATGGGAAATCAGCCCCAGCATTTT. Translation: CASSQDNMGNQPQHF.

V gene TRBV5-1 combines with J gene TRBJ2-1, with D possibly being TRBD1 or TRBD2 (6 bases each). This CDR3 is built from 15 residues. Germline-derived CDR1 and CDR2 are SGHRS and YFSETQ. V was trimmed by 4 bases and J by 4 bases, leaving 15 bases between them. CDR3 residues: CASSPDSRGYNEQFF. Here the CDR3 DNA reads TGCGCCAGCAGCCCGGACAGCCGGGGGTACAATGAGCAGTTCTTC.

V usage is TRBV7-9 and J usage is TRBJ1-1; TRBD1 is a possible D gene (5 bases). With 10 bases removed from V and 1 base from J, the gap between germline ends came to 16 bases. This CDR3 spans 14 amino acids. Germline-derived CDR1 and CDR2 are SEHNR and FQNEAQ (reference sequence). The CDR3: CATGRVGGNTEAFF. CDR3 DNA sequence: TGTGCCACTGGTAGGGTTGGGGGGAACACTGAAGCTTTCTTT. Filled out from reference TRBV7-9 and TRBJ1-1, the complete variable domain reads DTGVSQNPRHKITKRGQNVTFRCDPISEHNRLYWYRQTLGQGPEFLTYFQNEAQLEKSRLLSDRFSAERPKGSFSTLEIQRTEQGDSAMYLCATGRVGGNTEAFFGQGTRLTVV.

The chain has TRBV5-1 and TRBJ1-6; the D is unclear. This CDR3 has 13 residues. V was cut by 5 bases and J by 5 bases, with 8 bases left in between. Germline V lookup: CDR1 SGHRS, CDR2 YFSETQ. CDR3 loop: CASRVTDNSPLHF. The CDR3 DNA sequence: TGCGCCAGCAGGGTAACCGATAATTCACCCCTCCACTTT.